The clone carrying this TCR beta chain was seen only once. Using immunoSEQ multiplex PCR, the repertoire was profiled, and TCRdb retains in-frame clones only, with some absent. The repertoire includes tens of thousands of clones, around four fifths of them detected once, and approximately 2.5% sits in the top ten. This entry belongs to a study of blood T cell repertoires in COVID-19. Trimming left V 5 bases short and J 3 bases short, with 10 bases between. The CDR3 runs to 14 residues. In germline, CDR1 is MDHEN, CDR2 SYDVKM. The clonotype comes from a man at least 80 years old with active or convalescent COVID-19. This chain connects TRBV28 to TRBJ2-2, with D perhaps matching TRBD1 (5 bases). Sequenced: peripheral blood. The CDR3 spells CASSRTPYTGELFF. The CDR3 coding sequence is TGTGCCAGCAGTCGGACACCTTACACCGGGGAGCTGTTTTTT.